One sample yielded the 20 T cell receptor beta chains listed below, sequenced in a study of blood T cell repertoires in COVID-19. Sequencing used immunoSEQ multiplex PCR; TCRdb keeps in-frame clones, though not all of them. The sample consists of some 200,000 clones, approximately 81% of them appearing once. Sequencing input: peripheral blood. The receptors come from a woman older than 75 with active or convalescent COVID-19.

V gene TRBV27 combines with J gene TRBJ2-3, with 8 bases identical to TRBD1. Germline V gene lookup returns CDR1 MNHEY and CDR2 SMNVEV (reference sequence). The CDR3 runs to 16 residues. Losses at the gene ends were 3 bases for V and 4 bases for J; bases not matched to a gene: 9. CDR3 loop: CASSFHGQGGPDTQYF. Written as DNA, the CDR3 is TGTGCCAGCAGTTTCCACGGACAGGGAGGCCCAGATACGCAGTATTTT.

V usage is TRBV6-2 or TRBV6-3 and J usage is TRBJ2-1, with TRBD1 matching 10 bases. V gave up 0 bases and J gave up 13 bases; unmatched junction bases: 3. CDR1 MNHEY and CDR2 SVGEGT come from the germline V gene. The CDR3 is made up of 13 amino acids. This CDR3 reads CASSYSATGGQFF. Written as DNA, the CDR3 is TGTGCCAGCAGTTACTCGGCGACAGGGGGCCAGTTCTTC.

V is TRBV5-3 and J is TRBJ1-2; D unclear. TRBV5-3 qualifies as an ORF whose function is uncertain. The CDR3 totals 9 residues. The V and J ends lost 2 bases and 13 bases respectively, with 6 bases between them. CDR3 residues: CARSFTVTF. CDR3 in DNA: TGTGCCAGAAGCTTTACGGTCACCTTC.

The rearrangement links TRBV7-6 to TRBJ1-2, with 12 positions matching TRBD1. The germline V gene has CDR1 SGHVS and CDR2 FNYEAQ. Trimming removed 1 base from V and 8 bases from J; junction bases left unmatched: 5. The CDR3 has 15 residues. The CDR3 reads CASSLGGTGGDGYTF. In DNA form, the CDR3 reads TGTGCCAGCAGCTTAGGGGGGACAGGGGGCGACGGCTACACCTTC.

The V call is TRBV5-1, the J call TRBJ2-5; a possible D gene is TRBD2 (6 bases). This CDR3 has 16 residues. V lost 4 bases, J lost 5 bases, and 21 bases lay in between. Germline CDR1 SGHRS, CDR2 YFSETQ. In DNA form, the CDR3 reads TGCGCCAGCAGCCCCGGGGGTAATGAGGCAGGGGAGACCCAGTACTTC. Its translation is CASSPGGNEAGETQYF.

The count of this clone is one. V is TRBV10-3 and J is TRBJ1-1, with 8 bases matching TRBD1. Germline CDR1 is ENHRY and CDR2 is SYGVKD. This CDR3 comprises 13 residues. J was trimmed by 1 base and V by 10 bases; bases with no gene match: 5. CDR3 sequence: CATLDRANTEAFF. The CDR3 DNA reads TGTGCCACCCTGGACAGGGCGAACACTGAAGCTTTCTTT.

The chain combines TRBV3-1 (or the pseudogene TRBV3-2) with TRBJ2-5; 12 positions agree with TRBD2. This CDR3 region has 19 residues. J was trimmed by 5 bases and V by 4 bases; bases with no gene match: 17. Germline CDR1 and CDR2: LGHDT and YNNKEL (reference sequence). CDR3 amino acids: CASSPDYNSSGRAPETQYF. The DNA for the CDR3 is TGTGCCAGCAGCCCCGACTATAACTCTAGCGGGAGGGCCCCTGAGACCCAGTACTTC.

This chain links TRBV18 with TRBJ2-2, with 7 bases lining up with TRBD2. After removal of 2 bases from V and 0 bases from J, the junction contained 3 bases not matched to a gene. Looked up from germline, CDR1 is KGHSH and CDR2 is LQKENI. CDR3 length: 16 residues. CDR3 sequence: CASSPSGTTNTGELFF. The CDR3 nucleotides read TGTGCCAGCTCACCATCCGGGACTACGAACACCGGGGAGCTGTTTTTT. The full variable domain, completed using reference TRBV18 and TRBJ2-2, is NAGVMQNPRHLVRRRGQEARLRCSPMKGHSHVYWYRQLPEEGLKFMVYLQKENIIDESGMPKERFSAEFPKEGPSILRIQQVVRGDSAAYFCASSPSGTTNTGELFFGEGSRLTVL.

This clone was observed a few times. The gene calls are TRBV28 and TRBJ2-7; D unclear. Between the trimmed V and J ends, which lost 8 bases and 0 bases, there was a span of 5 bases. Germline-derived CDR1 and CDR2 are MDHEN and SYDVKM. The CDR3 spans 11 residues. In DNA form, the CDR3 reads TGTGCCAGCCGCGTCTCCTACGAGCAGTACTTC. Translation gives CASRVSYEQYF.

This chain connects TRBV4-1 to TRBJ2-7, with D tentatively TRBD1 (6 bases). The CDR3 loop spans 18 amino acids. The V gene's germline CDR1 is MGHRA and CDR2 YSYEKL. V lost 3 bases to trimming and J lost 0 bases, with 21 bases between them. CDR3 amino acids: CASSQEAGWGPLSYEQYF. For the CDR3, the DNA is TGCGCCAGCAGCCAGGAGGCCGGATGGGGGCCTCTCTCCTACGAGCAGTACTTC.

As to this clone: Other nucleotide sequences in the sample specify the same CDR3. The chain links TRBV4-3 to TRBJ2-2; 11 bases fit TRBD2. This CDR3 has 16 residues. Germline V CDR1 and CDR2: LGHNA, YSLEER. J was trimmed by 2 bases and V by 3 bases; bases with no gene match: 2. The CDR3 sequence is CASSQGLAANTGELFF. DNA of the CDR3: TGCGCCAGCAGCCAGGGACTAGCGGCCAACACCGGGGAGCTGTTTTTT.

The gene calls are TRBV7-2 and TRBJ2-4; 8 bases are a match to TRBD2. This CDR3 has 17 residues. With V trimmed by 5 bases and J by 4 bases, 13 bases remained unmatched. The germline V gene encodes CDR1 SGHTA and CDR2 FQGNSA. CDR3: CASSPRFAAGEKNIQYF. DNA for the CDR3: TGTGCCAGCAGCCCGCGCTTTGCAGCGGGAGAAAAAAACATTCAGTACTTC.

The genes are TRBV5-6 and TRBJ1-5, with a possible D match to TRBD1 (6 bases). The germline V gene encodes CDR1 SGHDT and CDR2 YYEEEE. V shed 5 bases and J shed 4 bases, with 10 bases lying between them. The CDR3 spans 13 residues. The CDR3 nucleotides are TGTGCCAGCAGTCGGACAGCTAATCAGCCCCAGCATTTT. This gives the protein CASSRTANQPQHF.

This clone was detected once. V gene TRBV11-2 combines with J gene TRBJ2-1; possibly TRBD2 for D (7 bases). The germline V gene encodes CDR1 SGHAT and CDR2 FQNNGV. The CDR3 has 15 residues. The germline V and J ends were trimmed by 1 base and 7 bases, with 14 bases remaining between them. The CDR3 DNA sequence: TGTGCCAGCAGCTTAGTTGGGGGGGGGCGGAATGAGCAGTTCTTC. The encoded protein is CASSLVGGGRNEQFF.

The chain recombines TRBV7-3 with TRBJ2-7; TRBD1 is a possible D gene (5 bases). The ends were cut back, 5 bases at V and 5 bases at J, with 13 bases in the middle. The germline V gene encodes CDR1 SGHTA and CDR2 FQGTGA. The CDR3 length is 13 residues. The DNA of the CDR3 is TGTGCCAGCAGCCCGCAAAGGGGCCACGAGCAGTACTTC. Its protein product is CASSPQRGHEQYF.

This clone is a singleton in its sample. The rearrangement links TRBV6-6 to TRBJ2-7, with 9 bases identical to TRBD1. The ends lost 2 bases at V and 3 bases at J; junction bases unmatched: 2. The CDR3 runs to 14 residues. Germline CDR1 and CDR2: MNHNY and SVGAGI (reference sequence). For the CDR3, the DNA is TGTGCCAGCAGTTACCCGGGACAGGGCTACGAGCAGTACTTC. Protein: CASSYPGQGYEQYF.

The genes are TRBV3-1 (or the pseudogene TRBV3-2) and TRBJ2-3, with D hard to call. The germline gives CDR1 LGHDT, CDR2 YNNKEL (reference sequence). The CDR3 contains 11 residues. Between the trimmed V and J ends, which lost 6 bases and 3 bases, there was a span of 4 bases. In DNA form, the CDR3 reads TGTGCCAGCAGACGGACAGATACGCAGTATTTT. Translating it yields CASRRTDTQYF.

The J gene is TRBJ2-3, the V gene TRBV6-4; TRBD2 agrees at 9 bases. With V trimmed by 0 bases and J by 0 bases, 10 bases remained unmatched. Germline-derived CDR1 and CDR2 are MRHNA and SNTAGT. The CDR3 sequence is 19 residues long. CDR3 nucleotides: TGTGCCAGCAGTGACTCGTCCCTAGCGGGGACCTCTAGCACAGATACGCAGTATTTT. Amino acids: CASSDSSLAGTSSTDTQYF.

CDR3 sequence reads: CASSPLPDSRNTEAFF. The CDR3 DNA reads TGTGCCAGCTCACCCCTGCCCGACAGTCGGAACACTGAAGCTTTCTTT. The chain uses TRBV18 and TRBJ1-1, with D perhaps TRBD1 (5 bases). Germline assignment: CDR1 KGHSH and CDR2 LQKENI. V shed 3 bases and J shed 1 base, with 15 bases lying between them. This CDR3 is 16 amino acids long.

The chain uses TRBV30 and TRBJ1-1, with no clear D. The length of the CDR3 is 14 residues. V lost 2 bases and J 1 base, leaving 11 bases between the germline ends. Germline assignment: CDR1 GTSNPN and CDR2 SVGIG (reference sequence). The CDR3 sequence is CAWSFGGRNTEAFF. DNA of the CDR3: TGTGCCTGGAGTTTCGGAGGGAGGAACACTGAAGCTTTCTTT.